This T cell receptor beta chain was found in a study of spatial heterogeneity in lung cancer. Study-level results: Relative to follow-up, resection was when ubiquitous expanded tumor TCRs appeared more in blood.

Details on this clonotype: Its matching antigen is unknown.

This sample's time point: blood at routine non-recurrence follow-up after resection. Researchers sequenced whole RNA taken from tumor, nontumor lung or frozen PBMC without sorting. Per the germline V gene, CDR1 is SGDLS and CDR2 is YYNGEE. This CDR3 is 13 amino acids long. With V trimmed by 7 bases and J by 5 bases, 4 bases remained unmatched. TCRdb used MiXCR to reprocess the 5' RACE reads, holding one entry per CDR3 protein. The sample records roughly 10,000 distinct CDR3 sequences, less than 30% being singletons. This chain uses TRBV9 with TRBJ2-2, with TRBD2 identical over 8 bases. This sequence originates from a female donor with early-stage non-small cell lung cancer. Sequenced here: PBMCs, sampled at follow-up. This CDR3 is CASGTRVTGELFF. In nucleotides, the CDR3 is TGTGCCAGCGGGACTAGGGTAACCGGGGAGCTGTTTTTT.